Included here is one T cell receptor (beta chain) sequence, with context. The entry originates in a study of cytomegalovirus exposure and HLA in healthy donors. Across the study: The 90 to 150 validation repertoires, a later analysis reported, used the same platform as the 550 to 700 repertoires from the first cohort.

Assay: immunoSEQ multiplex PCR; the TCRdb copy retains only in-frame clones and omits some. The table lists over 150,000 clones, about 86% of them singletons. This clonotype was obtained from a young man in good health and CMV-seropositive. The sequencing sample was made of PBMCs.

The CDR3 DNA reads as TGTGCCAGCAGCGGAACCGACAGGGAGGATTACACCTTC. Residues: CASSGTDREDYTF. The V and J genes are TRBV5-4 and TRBJ1-2, with TRBD1 matching 7 bases. CDR1 and CDR2 from the germline V gene are SGHNT and YYREEE (reference sequence). This CDR3 has 13 residues. Losses at the gene ends were 4 bases for V and 11 bases for J; bases not matched to a gene: 11. The full variable domain, with the rest looked up from reference TRBV5-4 and TRBJ1-2, is ETGVTQSPTHLIKTRGQQVTLRCSSQSGHNTVSWYQQALGQGPQFIFQYYREEENGRGNFPPRFSGLQFPNYSSELNVNALELDDSALYLCASSGTDREDYTFGSGTRLTVV.